This T cell receptor (beta chain) was captured by sequencing in a study of cytomegalovirus exposure and HLA in healthy donors. Study summary: Genotyping showed 81% of 398 donors falling in the Caucasian-associated ancestry cluster.

The study, taken as a whole, reports: The only immune exposure information that was available was CMV serostatus. Some highly shared sequence variants likely arose as a pipeline artifact.

As for this clone: Its antigen is as yet unknown.

Trimming cost V 0 bases and J 6 bases, with 12 bases left between them. The germline V gene encodes CDR1 MNHEY and CDR2 SMNVEV (reference sequence). The CDR3 extends over 15 amino acids. PCR primers comprised 60 Vbeta and 13 Jbeta primers. Assay used: immunoSEQ multiplex PCR; TCRdb lists only in-frame clones, some missing. The sample consists of 150,000 or so clones, roughly four fifths of them appearing once. The sequence came from a female donor in good health and CMV-seronegative. The sequenced material came from PBMCs. The V and J genes are TRBV27 and TRBJ1-5; possibly TRBD1 for D (6 bases). The CDR3 nucleotides are TGTGCCAGCAGTTTATCGTGGGGGCTAAGTCAGCCCCAGCATTTT. This codes for CASSLSWGLSQPQHF.